The source of this TCR beta chain is a study of OX40 agonist ivuxolimab in advanced cancers. Repertoires were generated with immunoSEQ multiplex PCR, while TCRdb's copy carries only in-frame clones and drops some. The table records 92,000 or so clones, 85% to 90% of them present only once. This specimen was CD4+ or CD8+ T cells sorted from blood, taken in a trial of the OX40 agonist ivuxolimab. The receptor was isolated from an adult with an advanced solid tumor such as melanoma, head and neck, liver or kidney cancer.

CDR3 region: CASSGGTDPGANVLTF. The CDR3 DNA reads TGTGCCAGCAGCGGGGGGACAGATCCCGGAGCCAACGTCCTGACTTTC. J is TRBJ2-6 and V is TRBV9; 7 bases map to TRBD1. The CDR3 contains 16 residues. Germline V gene lookup returns CDR1 SGDLS and CDR2 YYNGEE. Trimming at V came to 3 bases and at J to 7 bases, leaving 10 bases not matched to a gene.